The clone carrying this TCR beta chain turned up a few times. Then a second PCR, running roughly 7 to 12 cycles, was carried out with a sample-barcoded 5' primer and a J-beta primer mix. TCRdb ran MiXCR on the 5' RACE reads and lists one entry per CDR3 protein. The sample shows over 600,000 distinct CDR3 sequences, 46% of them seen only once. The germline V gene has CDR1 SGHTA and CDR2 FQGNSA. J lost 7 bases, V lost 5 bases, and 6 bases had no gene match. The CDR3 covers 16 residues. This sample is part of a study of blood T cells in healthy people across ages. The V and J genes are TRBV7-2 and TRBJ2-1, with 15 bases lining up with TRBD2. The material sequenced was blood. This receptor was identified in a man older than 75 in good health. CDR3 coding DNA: TGTGCCAGCAGCAGGACTAGCGGGAGGGCCGAAAATGAGCAGTTCTTC. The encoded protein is CASSRTSGRAENEQFF.